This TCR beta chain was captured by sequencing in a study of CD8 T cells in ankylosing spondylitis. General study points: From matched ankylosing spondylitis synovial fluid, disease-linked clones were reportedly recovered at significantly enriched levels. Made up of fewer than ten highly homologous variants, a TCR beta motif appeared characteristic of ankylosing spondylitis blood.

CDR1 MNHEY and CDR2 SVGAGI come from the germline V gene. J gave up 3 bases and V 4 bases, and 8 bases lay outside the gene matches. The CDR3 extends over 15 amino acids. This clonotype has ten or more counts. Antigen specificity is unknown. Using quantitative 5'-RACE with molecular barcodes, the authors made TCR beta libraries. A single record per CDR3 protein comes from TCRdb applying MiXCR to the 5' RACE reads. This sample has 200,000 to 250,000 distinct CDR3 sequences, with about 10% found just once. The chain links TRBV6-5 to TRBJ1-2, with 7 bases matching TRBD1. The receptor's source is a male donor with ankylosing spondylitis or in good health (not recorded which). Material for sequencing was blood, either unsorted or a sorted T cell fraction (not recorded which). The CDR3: CASSSQGNPDYGYTF. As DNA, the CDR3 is TGTGCCAGCAGTTCACAGGGGAATCCCGACTATGGCTACACCTTC.